This TCR beta chain is drawn from a study of T cells after yellow fever vaccination. The CDR3 covers 14 residues. Trimming removed 9 bases from V and 4 bases from J; junction bases left unmatched: 12. The V gene's germline CDR1 is SGHNT and CDR2 YYREEE (reference sequence). TCRdb re-derived calls from the 5' RACE reads in MiXCR, one entry per CDR3 protein. The sample comprises hundreds of thousands of distinct CDR3 sequences, roughly 20% of which are singletons, and roughly a sixth rests with the top ten. The clonotype comes from a man between 18 and 35 years old who received the YFV17D yellow fever vaccine. The chain couples TRBV5-4 to TRBJ1-2; TRBD1 agrees at 7 bases. Sequenced here: PBMCs, sampled before the yellow fever booster vaccination. CDR3 nucleotide sequence: TGTGCCACCGTAGAAGGGGGCGCCGGCTATGGCTACACCTTC. Its protein is CATVEGGAGYGYTF.